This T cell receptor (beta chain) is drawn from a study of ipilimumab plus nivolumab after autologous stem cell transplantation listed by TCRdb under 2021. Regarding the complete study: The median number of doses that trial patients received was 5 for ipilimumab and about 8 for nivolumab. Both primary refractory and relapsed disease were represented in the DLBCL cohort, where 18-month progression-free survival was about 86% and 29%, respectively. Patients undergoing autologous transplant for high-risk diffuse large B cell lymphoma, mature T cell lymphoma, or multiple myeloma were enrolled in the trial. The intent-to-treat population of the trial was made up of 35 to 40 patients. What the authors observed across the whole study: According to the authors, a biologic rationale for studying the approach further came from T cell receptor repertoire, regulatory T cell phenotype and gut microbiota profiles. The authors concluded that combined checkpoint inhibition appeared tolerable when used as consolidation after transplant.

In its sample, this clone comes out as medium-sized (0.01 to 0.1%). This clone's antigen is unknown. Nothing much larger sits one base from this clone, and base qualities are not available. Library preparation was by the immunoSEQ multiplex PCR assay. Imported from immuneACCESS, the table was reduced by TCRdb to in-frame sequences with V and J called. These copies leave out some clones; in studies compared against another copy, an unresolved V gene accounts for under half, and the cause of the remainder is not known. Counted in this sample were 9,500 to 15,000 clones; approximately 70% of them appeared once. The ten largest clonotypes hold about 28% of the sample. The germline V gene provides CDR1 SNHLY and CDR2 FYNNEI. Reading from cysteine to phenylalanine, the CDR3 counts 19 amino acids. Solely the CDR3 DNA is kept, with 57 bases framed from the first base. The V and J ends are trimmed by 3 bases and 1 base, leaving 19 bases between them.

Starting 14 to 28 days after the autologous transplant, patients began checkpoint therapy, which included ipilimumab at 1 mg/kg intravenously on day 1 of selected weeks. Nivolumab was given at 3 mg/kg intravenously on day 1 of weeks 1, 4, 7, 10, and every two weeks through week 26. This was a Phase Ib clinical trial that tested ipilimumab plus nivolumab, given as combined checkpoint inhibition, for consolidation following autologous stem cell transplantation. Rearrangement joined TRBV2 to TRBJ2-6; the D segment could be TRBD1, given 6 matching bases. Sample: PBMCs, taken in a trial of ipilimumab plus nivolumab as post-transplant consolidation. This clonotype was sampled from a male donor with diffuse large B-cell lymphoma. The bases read TGTGCCAGCAGTGACTGGACAGTTGCTTTTGCTTCTGGGGCCAACGTCCTGACTTTC. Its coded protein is CASSDWTVAFASGANVLTF.